Sequencing of this TCR beta chain was carried out in a study of cytomegalovirus exposure and HLA in healthy donors. The V gene lost 4 bases and the J gene lost 0 bases, with 7 bases spanning the gap. CDR3 length: 14 residues. Looked up from germline, CDR1 is MNHNS and CDR2 is SASEGT. Notes on this clone: Antigen unknown.

The PCR had 60 Vbeta and 13 Jbeta primers. Clones were read by immunoSEQ multiplex PCR, and TCRdb kept only the in-frame ones, dropping some. The sample carries around 100,000 clones, 60% to 80% recorded once. Findings and caveats of the study: What a later analysis reportedly showed was that an Asian-associated ancestry cluster had fewer N-insertions than the approximately 700-donor mean. Sequencing likely caused a cluster of highly shared sequence variants. Listed as cytomegalovirus-associated were 164 TCR beta chains. Earlier findings revealed that most TCR beta V segments proved productive either about 87% or about 30% of the time.

Material for sequencing was PBMCs. The source of this sequence is a man in his forties or fifties in good health and CMV-seropositive. The chain employs TRBV6-1 and TRBJ2-1, with D hard to call. CDR3 protein: CASSAVSSYNEQFF. CDR3 bases: TGTGCCAGCAGTGCTGTTAGCTCCTACAATGAGCAGTTCTTC.